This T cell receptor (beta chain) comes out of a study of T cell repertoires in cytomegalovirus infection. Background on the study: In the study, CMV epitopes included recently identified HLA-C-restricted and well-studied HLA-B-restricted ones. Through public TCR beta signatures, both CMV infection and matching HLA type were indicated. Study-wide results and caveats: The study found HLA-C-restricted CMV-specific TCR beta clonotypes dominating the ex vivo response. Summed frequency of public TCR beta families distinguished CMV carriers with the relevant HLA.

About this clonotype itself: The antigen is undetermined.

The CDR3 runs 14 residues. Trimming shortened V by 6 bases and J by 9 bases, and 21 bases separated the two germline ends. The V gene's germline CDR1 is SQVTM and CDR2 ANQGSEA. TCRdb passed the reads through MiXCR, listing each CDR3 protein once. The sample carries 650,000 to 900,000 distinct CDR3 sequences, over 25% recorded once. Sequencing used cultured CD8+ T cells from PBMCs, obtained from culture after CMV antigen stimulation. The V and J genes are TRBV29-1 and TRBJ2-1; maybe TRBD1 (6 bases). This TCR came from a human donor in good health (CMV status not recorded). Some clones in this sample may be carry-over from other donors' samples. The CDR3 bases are TGCAGCGTCTCACCCCAGGGGCTTGCGGGTGAGCAGTTCTTC. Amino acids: CSVSPQGLAGEQFF.